This entry lists 26 T cell receptor beta chains sequenced from one sample in a study of T cell responses to AZD1222 COVID-19 vaccine. Produced via immunoSEQ multiplex PCR; TCRdb's table is partial and in-frame only. The sample includes about 200,000 clones, more than 85% of them seen just once. This sample comprised peripheral blood, obtained 28 days after the second AZD1222 dose. The receptors were sampled from an adult who received the AZD1222 COVID-19 vaccine.

The genes are TRBV24-1 and TRBJ1-4; D unresolved. V was cut by 0 bases and J by 7 bases, with 11 bases left in between. The germline V gene has CDR1 KGHDR and CDR2 SFDVKD. The CDR3 spans 15 residues. The CDR3 region has the DNA TGTGCCACCAGTGATTTGGATTCCGGGGTTGAAAAACTGTTTTTT. It encodes CATSDLDSGVEKLFF.

This chain connects TRBV15 to TRBJ1-2; 9 bases are a match to TRBD1. V shed 3 bases and J 4 bases; nucleotides not matched to a gene: 6. Germline V gives CDR1 LNHNV, CDR2 YYDKDF (reference sequence). This CDR3 has 15 amino acids. The CDR3 is CATSRIQGAAYGYTF. CDR3 nucleotides: TGTGCCACCAGCAGGATACAGGGGGCGGCCTATGGCTACACCTTC.

This sequence joins TRBV9 and TRBJ1-1; 9 bases fit TRBD1. The germline CDR1 and CDR2 sequences are SGDLS and YYNGEE. CDR3 length: 15 amino acids. V trimming: 3 bases; J trimming: 11 bases; junction bases outside the gene matches: 14. The CDR3 DNA reads TGTGCCAGCAGCGCCGTGGGACAGGGAACCCCGGGTGCTTTCTTT. Translated: CASSAVGQGTPGAFF.

This rearrangement joins TRBV7-2 to TRBJ2-3; D unresolved. Trimming left V 1 base short and J 2 bases short, with 1 base between. Germline assignment: CDR1 SGHTA and CDR2 FQGNSA. This CDR3 has 12 residues. CDR3 coding DNA: TGTGCCAGCAGCTTAGACACAGATACGCAGTATTTT. It translates to CASSLDTDTQYF.

The rearrangement joins TRBV19 to TRBJ1-2, with D perhaps TRBD1 (6 bases). The CDR3 totals 14 residues. V lost 5 bases and J lost 1, with 11 bases in between. Germline V lookup: CDR1 LNHDA, CDR2 SQIVND (reference sequence). CDR3 nucleotides: TGTGCCAGTAGTCGGCAGGGGAGTAACTATGGCTACACCTTC. The encoded protein is CASSRQGSNYGYTF. Full variable domain (remainder filled in from reference TRBV19 and TRBJ1-2): DGGITQSPKYLFRKEGQNVTLSCEQNLNHDAMYWYRQDPGQGLRLIYYSQIVNDFQKGDIAEGYSVSREKKESFPLTVTSAQKNPTAFYLCASSRQGSNYGYTFGSGTRLTVV.

This clone was counted a single time. V usage is TRBV9 and J usage is TRBJ2-1, with D maybe TRBD1 (6 bases). Trimming shortened V by 0 bases and J by 3 bases, and 13 bases separated the two germline ends. CDR1 is SGDLS and CDR2 is YYNGEE in the germline V gene. The CDR3 extends over 16 amino acids. The CDR3 loop reads CASSVEGGIDYNEQFF. CDR3 nucleotide sequence: TGTGCCAGCAGCGTAGAAGGGGGAATAGACTACAATGAGCAGTTCTTC.

This clone was counted once. This sequence joins TRBV6-2 or TRBV6-3 and TRBJ2-4; D may be TRBD2 (5 bases). CDR1 and CDR2 from the germline V gene are MNHEY and SVGEGT. The CDR3 totals 17 residues. V shed 2 bases and J shed 2 bases, with 16 bases lying between them. CDR3 residues: CASSYGFGRETKNIQYF. The CDR3 DNA reads TGTGCCAGCAGTTACGGATTTGGGAGAGAGACCAAAAACATTCAGTACTTC.

This sequence joins TRBV27 and TRBJ2-2; D is unclear. The CDR3 runs to 12 residues. Looked up from germline, CDR1 is MNHEY and CDR2 is SMNVEV (reference sequence). Between the trimmed V and J ends, which lost 5 bases and 7 bases, there was a span of 8 bases. In DNA, the CDR3 is TGTGCCAGCAGTCCCCTCGACGGGGAGCTGTTTTTT. It specifies CASSPLDGELFF.

CDR3 coding DNA: TGTGCCAGCAGTTTTACCGGGACAGGGCGCCTCAATGAGCAGTTCTTC. It translates to CASSFTGTGRLNEQFF. The chain joins TRBV5-4 to TRBJ2-1; 9 bases line up with TRBD1. The CDR3 runs to 16 residues. The germline V gene encodes CDR1 SGHNT and CDR2 YYREEE (reference sequence). V lost 5 bases and J lost 6; bases outside the gene matches: 12. Filled out from reference TRBV5-4 and TRBJ2-1, the complete variable domain reads ETGVTQSPTHLIKTRGQQVTLRCSSQSGHNTVSWYQQALGQGPQFIFQYYREEENGRGNFPPRFSGLQFPNYSSELNVNALELDDSALYLCASSFTGTGRLNEQFFGPGTRLTVL.

This clone was counted a single time. The V call is TRBV19, the J call TRBJ2-4, with TRBD2 matching 7 bases. This CDR3 has 15 amino acids. V was clipped by 3 bases and J by 7 bases; unmatched bases: 9. Looked up from germline, CDR1 is LNHDA and CDR2 is SQIVND (reference sequence). This CDR3 is CASSIGGRALNIQYF. CDR3 DNA sequence: TGTGCCAGTAGTATCGGAGGGAGGGCGCTGAACATTCAGTACTTC.

The chain joins TRBV9 to TRBJ2-7; no firm D call. Trimming stripped 0 bases from V and 6 bases from J, with 10 bases between. CDR1 and CDR2 from the germline V gene are SGDLS and YYNGEE. This CDR3 contains 13 residues. CDR3 residues: CASSVGPGPEQYF. CDR3 coding DNA: TGTGCCAGCAGCGTAGGTCCAGGTCCCGAGCAGTACTTC.

The CDR3 spells CASSQQQGSAFF. Here the CDR3 DNA reads TGTGCCAGTAGTCAACAACAGGGATCGGCTTTCTTT. The chain employs TRBV19 and TRBJ1-1; D might be TRBD1 (6 bases). The CDR3 has 12 residues. CDR1 is LNHDA and CDR2 is SQIVND in the germline V gene (reference sequence). Deletions cut 5 bases from V and 11 bases from J, with 15 bases between. The complete variable domain, with remaining parts taken from reference TRBV19 and TRBJ1-1, reads DGGITQSPKYLFRKEGQNVTLSCEQNLNHDAMYWYRQDPGQGLRLIYYSQIVNDFQKGDIAEGYSVSREKKESFPLTVTSAQKNPTAFYLCASSQQQGSAFFGQGTRLTVV.

The genes are TRBV4-1 and TRBJ2-2, with a possible D match to TRBD2 (6 bases). The CDR3 sequence is 16 residues long. With 0 bases removed from V and 1 base from J, the gap between germline ends came to 9 bases. Germline V lookup: CDR1 MGHRA, CDR2 YSYEKL. CDR3 protein: CASSQEVGRNTGELFF. The CDR3 DNA is TGCGCCAGCAGCCAAGAGGTCGGGAGGAACACCGGGGAGCTGTTTTTT.

The rearrangement uses TRBV27 and TRBJ1-6; no clear D. CDR1 is MNHEY and CDR2 is SMNVEV in the germline V gene (reference sequence). CDR3 size: 14 residues. V lost 0 bases to trimming and J lost 7 bases, with 7 bases between them. Written as DNA, the CDR3 is TGTGCCAGCAGTTTATCTGTGGGGAATTCACCCCTCCACTTT. Residues: CASSLSVGNSPLHF.

CDR3 region: CASSGPYEQYF. CDR3 DNA: TGTGCCAGCAGTGGGCCCTACGAGCAGTACTTC. This chain links TRBV2 with TRBJ2-7; D not certain. Trimming removed 4 bases from V and 2 bases from J, with 3 bases in between. The length of the CDR3 is 11 residues. Germline V gene sequence: CDR1 SNHLY, CDR2 FYNNEI.

The chain joins TRBV3-1 (or the pseudogene TRBV3-2) to TRBJ1-2; 8 bases fit TRBD1. Germline CDR1 LGHDT, CDR2 YNNKEL (reference sequence). With V trimmed by 1 base and J by 6 bases, 1 base remained unmatched. The CDR3 totals 13 residues. CDR3 residues: CASSQGQGNGYTF. The CDR3 coding sequence is TGTGCCAGCAGCCAAGGACAGGGGAATGGCTACACCTTC.

The sample holds one count of this clone. V and J are TRBV28 and TRBJ2-5, with a possible D match to TRBD2 (6 bases). The V gene's germline CDR1 is MDHEN and CDR2 SYDVKM. V shed 4 bases and J shed 0 bases, with 9 bases lying between them. CDR3 size: 14 residues. The CDR3 loop is CASSWGTYQETQYF. CDR3 DNA: TGTGCCAGCAGTTGGGGGACTTACCAAGAGACCCAGTACTTC.

This CDR3 is CASSQAQRDQYF. DNA for the CDR3: TGTGCCAGCAGCCAAGCTCAGAGGGACCAGTACTTC. The genes are TRBV3-1 (or the pseudogene TRBV3-2) and TRBJ2-7, with D perhaps TRBD1 or TRBD2 (5 bases each). The CDR3 contains 12 residues. CDR1 LGHDT and CDR2 YNNKEL come from the germline V gene (reference sequence). Trimming cost V 1 base and J 10 bases, with 11 bases left between them.

The chain uses TRBV5-6 and TRBJ1-1; D remains unclear. Germline V gene data show CDR1 as SGHDT and CDR2 as YYEEEE. V shed 1 base and J shed 1 base, with 5 bases lying between them. This CDR3 has 13 residues. The CDR3 region is CASSLNPNTEAFF. The CDR3 DNA is TGTGCCAGCAGCTTGAACCCGAACACTGAAGCTTTCTTT.

V gene TRBV7-9 combines with J gene TRBJ2-7, with TRBD1 identical over 9 bases. Looked up from germline, CDR1 is SEHNR and CDR2 is FQNEAQ (reference sequence). After removal of 5 bases from V and 4 bases from J, the junction contained 9 bases not matched to a gene. CDR3 length: 15 amino acids. CDR3 in amino acids: CASSTTGTGRYEQYF. As DNA, the CDR3 is TGTGCCAGCAGCACTACCGGGACAGGGAGGTACGAGCAGTACTTC.

The chain employs TRBV30 and TRBJ1-2; a weak D match, TRBD1 (5 bases). The CDR3 is made up of 14 amino acids. Trimming cost V 3 bases and J 6 bases, with 17 bases left between them. Germline lookup yields CDR1 GTSNPN and CDR2 SVGIG (reference sequence). The CDR3 nucleotides read TGTGCCTGGAGGGCCCTTGGGGGGGGAAATGGCTACACCTTC. It is translated as CAWRALGGGNGYTF.

This clone came up once. The CDR3 DNA follows: TGTGCCAGCAGGGCGGTGACAGGGAATCGAGCTTTCTTT. Amino acids: CASRAVTGNRAFF. This chain joins TRBV28 and TRBJ1-1; TRBD1 matches 7 bases. Trimming took 6 bases from V and 10 from J; bases not matched to a gene: 11. Germline assignment: CDR1 MDHEN and CDR2 SYDVKM. This CDR3 spans 13 amino acids.

The V gene is TRBV28, the J gene TRBJ2-7, with 7 bases aligning to TRBD1. The germline CDR1 and CDR2 sequences are MDHEN and SYDVKM. The junction had 4 bases not matched to a gene; V was cut back by 5 bases and J by 0 bases. The CDR3 sequence is 14 residues long. In nucleotides, the CDR3 is TGTGCCAGCAGTCTCCGGACAGGCTCCTACGAGCAGTACTTC. Its translation is CASSLRTGSYEQYF.

The chain recombines TRBV9 with TRBJ2-3; D tentatively fits TRBD1 or TRBD2 (5 bases each). The germline gives CDR1 SGDLS, CDR2 YYNGEE. Between the trimmed V and J ends, which lost 3 bases and 1 base, there was a span of 9 bases. This CDR3 region has 14 residues. The CDR3 DNA reads as TGTGCCAGCAGCGCCTCGGGGCGCACAGATACGCAGTATTTT. Translated, it gives CASSASGRTDTQYF.

The chain recombines TRBV28 with TRBJ1-6, with D unresolved. This CDR3 spans 14 amino acids. Germline-derived CDR1 and CDR2 are MDHEN and SYDVKM. V was shortened by 3 bases and J by 5 bases, with 8 bases between the two germline ends. The CDR3 spells CASSLYSDNSPLHF. The DNA for the CDR3 is TGTGCCAGCAGTTTGTACAGTGATAATTCACCCCTCCACTTT.

The chain employs TRBV6-5 and TRBJ2-7; tentative D call: TRBD1 (5 bases). Germline V gene data show CDR1 as MNHEY and CDR2 as SVGAGI. There are 15 residues in the CDR3. V shed 0 bases and J shed 5 bases, with 14 bases lying between them. The CDR3 nucleotides read TGTGCCAGCAGTTACTCGAGGCGTCAGGGCGACGAGCAGTACTTC. Translation gives CASSYSRRQGDEQYF.